The clone carrying this T cell receptor (beta chain) was detected a few times. TCR cDNA, made by 5'RACE template switching, carried an added universal primer site and UMIs. TCRdb redid the calling of the 5' RACE reads with MiXCR, one entry per CDR3 protein. This sample carries over 110,000 distinct CDR3 sequences, 6.5% to 8.5% of them seen once, and the ten largest clones take approximately 0.67%. This CDR3 is 13 amino acids long. Trimming cost V 5 bases and J 3 bases, with 14 bases left between them. Germline values: CDR1 DFQATT, CDR2 SNEGSKA (reference sequence). The data stem from a study of T cells after yellow fever vaccination.

This TCR came from a man between 25 and 39 years old who received the YFV17D yellow fever vaccine. The chain uses TRBV20-1 and TRBJ2-7, with D possibly matching TRBD2 (5 bases). Sequencing was performed on CD4+ T cells sorted from PBMCs, taken 5 days after the yellow fever booster vaccination. This CDR3 is CSAGDYRGYEQYF. CDR3 coding DNA: TGCAGTGCTGGTGACTACCGCGGCTACGAGCAGTACTTC.